This TCR beta chain was obtained from a study of tumor and adjacent non-tumor tissue in lung cancer. Overall study context: Patients were aged about 31 to 76, some 10 men and about five women, stage I to III.

CDR3 length: 15 amino acids. Per germline, CDR1 DFQATT and CDR2 SNEGSKA (reference sequence). Points on this clonotype: Relative to the germline gene, one junction end is altered; a read error may explain this.

RNA was extracted from bulk tissue without any cell sorting. Three rounds of nested PCR, following a modified ARM-PCR protocol, produced the TCRbeta library. TCRdb called the multiplex PCR reads again in MiXCR, with one record for every CDR3 protein. The data contain around 140,000 distinct CDR3 sequences, roughly 70% of them seen just once; the ten biggest clones take up approximately 18%. The sequencing sample was made of lung tumor tissue. The TCR originated in a man in his sixties with small cell lung cancer. The rearrangement joins TRBV20-1 to TRBJ2-7, with 12 positions matching TRBD1. CDR3 nucleotides: TGTAGTGCAACGAAGCGGGACAGGGGGCGATACGAGCTGTACTTC. Amino acids: CSATKRDRGRYELYF.